A single sample is the source of the 23 T cell receptor beta chains below, sequenced in a study of cytomegalovirus exposure and HLA in healthy donors (dated by TCRdb to between 2016 and 2019). The library was made by the immunoSEQ multiplex PCR assay. TCRdb retrieved this table from immuneACCESS and kept in-frame rearrangements only. Not all clones are present; in checked studies, unresolved V genes account for under half, and no reason is known for the remainder. The sample has tens of thousands of clones on record, 97% of them singletons. The ten largest clones represent roughly 1.5% of the sample. The sequencing input was PBMCs. The receptor set was obtained from a woman between 18 and 30 years old in good health and CMV-seropositive.

The chain combines TRBV28 with TRBJ1-1; unclear D gene. In germline, CDR1 is MDHEN, CDR2 SYDVKM. CDR3 size: 13 residues. The ends were cut back, 7 bases at V and 4 bases at J, with 13 bases in the middle. CDR3 sequence reads: CASKEGYSTEAFF. CDR3 DNA sequence: TGTGCCAGCAAGGAGGGCTACAGCACTGAAGCTTTCTTT.

The CDR3 DNA sequence: TGTGCCAGTAGCCTGGGGAGGGCCACTGAAGCTTTCTTT. Protein product: CASSLGRATEAFF. This chain joins TRBV19 and TRBJ1-1; no reliable D call. Germline V lookup: CDR1 LNHDA, CDR2 SQIVND (reference sequence). V gave up 6 bases and J gave up 4 bases, with 12 bases separating them. The CDR3 consists of 13 residues.

The chain carries TRBV28 and TRBJ1-1, with D possibly matching TRBD1 (6 bases). CDR3 size: 13 residues. Trimming cost V 7 bases and J 5 bases, with 14 bases left between them. Germline V gives CDR1 MDHEN, CDR2 SYDVKM. The CDR3: CASTSGGRTEAFF. Written as DNA, the CDR3 is TGTGCCAGCACAAGCGGGGGGCGAACTGAAGCTTTCTTT.

This chain links TRBV5-8 with TRBJ2-7; 7 bases map to TRBD2. The CDR3 has 14 residues. The germline V gene has CDR1 SGHTS and CDR2 YDEGEE. The V and J ends lost 4 bases and 3 bases, in that order; junction bases with no gene match: 7. The CDR3 DNA reads TGTGCCAGCAGCAAAGCGGGAATAGACTACGAGCAGTACTTC. This codes for CASSKAGIDYEQYF.

Only one count was recorded for this clone. The chain couples TRBV14 to TRBJ1-3; D unresolved. V lost 4 bases and J 0 bases, leaving 10 bases between the germline ends. The CDR3 runs to 15 residues. In germline, CDR1 is SGHDN, CDR2 FVKESK. The CDR3 here is CASSLLTSSGNTIYF. CDR3 DNA sequence: TGTGCCAGCAGCCTACTTACGAGCTCTGGAAACACCATATATTTT.

The chain is built from TRBV6-5 and TRBJ2-2, with D possibly being TRBD2 (5 bases). The V gene's germline CDR1 is MNHEY and CDR2 SVGAGI. V lost 4 bases and J lost 0, with 9 bases in between. CDR3 length: 15 amino acids. The chain's CDR3 is CASSWAGSNTGELFF. The CDR3 coding sequence is TGTGCCAGCAGTTGGGCGGGTTCGAACACCGGGGAGCTGTTTTTT.

The J gene is TRBJ1-2, the V gene TRBV10-2; unclear D gene. In germline, CDR1 is WSHSY, CDR2 SAAADI. This CDR3 comprises 12 residues. Trimming shortened V by 4 bases and J by 5 bases, and 8 bases separated the two germline ends. The CDR3 nucleotides are TGCGCCAGCAGTGTCTCAGGATATGGCTACACCTTC. Amino acids: CASSVSGYGYTF.

The CDR3 is CASSLSVLNTEAFF. Written as DNA, the CDR3 is TGTGCCAGCAGTTTGTCGGTCTTGAACACTGAAGCTTTCTTT. The chain is built from TRBV28 and TRBJ1-1; D not resolved. V lost 3 bases to trimming and J lost 0 bases, with 8 bases between them. CDR1 MDHEN and CDR2 SYDVKM come from the germline V gene. There are 14 residues in the CDR3.

The rearrangement joins TRBV6-1 to TRBJ2-3, with 11 bases identical to TRBD2. There are 14 residues in the CDR3. With 4 bases clipped from V and 3 bases from J, the junction kept 0 bases outside the gene matches. The germline gives CDR1 MNHNS, CDR2 SASEGT. CDR3 bases: TGTGCCAGCAGTGCTAGCGGGAGGACAGATACGCAGTATTTT. It codes for CASSASGRTDTQYF.

The chain joins TRBV19 to TRBJ2-1, with TRBD1 matching over 7 bases. With 5 bases clipped from V and 2 bases from J, the junction kept 9 bases outside the gene matches. Germline lookup yields CDR1 LNHDA and CDR2 SQIVND (reference sequence). The CDR3 covers 16 residues. The CDR3 sequence is CASSFDRVNTYNEQFF. Here the CDR3 DNA reads TGTGCCAGTAGTTTCGACAGGGTAAACACCTACAATGAGCAGTTCTTC. Full variable domain (missing parts from reference TRBV19 and TRBJ2-1): DGGITQSPKYLFRKEGQNVTLSCEQNLNHDAMYWYRQDPGQGLRLIYYSQIVNDFQKGDIAEGYSVSREKKESFPLTVTSAQKNPTAFYLCASSFDRVNTYNEQFFGPGTRLTVL.

The chain has TRBV6-1 and TRBJ2-7; a weak D match, TRBD1 (6 bases). Trimming took 4 bases from V and 4 from J, leaving 14 bases between them. Germline-derived CDR1 and CDR2 are MNHNS and SASEGT. The CDR3 covers 14 residues. CDR3 DNA sequence: TGTGCCAGCAGTGTGAGGGACACCCTATACGAGCAGTACTTC. Protein sequence: CASSVRDTLYEQYF.

The chain carries TRBV6-6 and TRBJ2-1; possibly TRBD2 for D (6 bases). Per the germline V gene, CDR1 is MNHNY and CDR2 is SVGAGI (reference sequence). The V gene lost 0 bases and the J gene lost 5 bases, with 14 bases spanning the gap. The CDR3 covers 16 residues. CDR3 amino acids: CASSYSAGHSNNEQFF. CDR3 DNA sequence: TGTGCCAGCAGTTACTCGGCGGGGCATTCGAACAATGAGCAGTTCTTC.

V is TRBV11-1 and J is TRBJ2-7; the match to TRBD1 covers 8 bases. Germline V gene sequence: CDR1 SGHAT, CDR2 FQDESV (reference sequence). The CDR3 loop spans 16 amino acids. V lost 4 bases to trimming and J lost 1 base; unmatched junction nucleotides: 9. CDR3 nucleotide sequence: TGTGCCAGCAGCTCTCCCATGGACAGGGATTCCTACGAGCAGTACTTC. Protein product: CASSSPMDRDSYEQYF.

The chain joins TRBV10-3 to TRBJ1-2; 8 nucleotides match TRBD1. Germline loops: CDR1 ENHRY, CDR2 SYGVKD. The length of the CDR3 is 13 residues. V lost 6 bases, J lost 4 bases, and 4 bases stayed unmatched. The CDR3 nucleotides are TGTGCCATCAGAAACGGACAGGGCTATGGCTACACCTTC. The encoded protein is CAIRNGQGYGYTF.

The CDR3 region is CSGDQGTEAFF. The CDR3, as DNA: TGCAGCGGCGACCAGGGGACTGAAGCTTTCTTT. This rearrangement joins TRBV29-1 to TRBJ1-1, with D possibly being TRBD1 (6 bases). Deletions cut 7 bases from V and 5 bases from J, with 11 bases between. The CDR3 runs 11 residues. Germline CDR1 and CDR2: SQVTM and ANQGSEA.

This chain joins TRBV7-9 and TRBJ1-2; D might be TRBD1 (6 bases). V shed 5 bases and J shed 8 bases, with 18 bases lying between them. Germline CDR1 reads SEHNR; CDR2 reads FQNEAQ (reference sequence). This CDR3 has 14 residues. This chain's CDR3 is CASSLAGGARGYTF. CDR3 nucleotides: TGTGCCAGCAGCCTGGCTGGGGGGGCAAGGGGCTACACCTTC.

On this clone: Different DNA sequences within this sample yield the same CDR3. The chain is built from TRBV5-4 and TRBJ2-1, with D hard to call. The CDR3 has 14 residues. V was cut by 1 base and J by 1 base, with 6 bases left in between. Germline lookup yields CDR1 SGHNT and CDR2 YYREEE (reference sequence). As DNA, the CDR3 is TGTGCCAGCAGCTTGTCCGGGTCCTACAATGAGCAGTTCTTC. This codes for CASSLSGSYNEQFF.

The chain uses TRBV11-2 and TRBJ2-5; perhaps TRBD1 as D (5 bases). V lost 2 bases to trimming and J lost 5 bases, with 12 bases between them. CDR1 SGHAT and CDR2 FQNNGV come from the germline V gene. The CDR3 is made up of 14 amino acids. In DNA, the CDR3 is TGTGCCAGCAGCTTATCGCAGGGTGGCGAGACCCAGTACTTC. Encoded protein: CASSLSQGGETQYF.

V is TRBV5-5 and J is TRBJ1-3; D possibly corresponds to TRBD1 (5 bases). V was shortened by 0 bases and J by 1 base, with 11 bases between the two germline ends. Germline CDR1 is SGHKS and CDR2 is YYEKEE (reference sequence). The CDR3 spans 16 residues. CDR3 sequence reads: CASSLAGRISGNTIYF. For the CDR3, the DNA is TGTGCCAGCAGCTTGGCAGGGCGAATATCTGGAAACACCATATATTTT.

CDR3 residues: CASSNRENTIYF. CDR3 in DNA: TGTGCCAGCAGCAACAGGGAAAACACCATATATTTT. This chain links TRBV2 with TRBJ1-3; perhaps TRBD1 as D (6 bases). Germline V gives CDR1 SNHLY, CDR2 FYNNEI. This CDR3 spans 12 amino acids. V was pared by 6 bases and J by 6 bases, with 9 bases between. The complete variable domain, with remaining parts taken from reference TRBV2 and TRBJ1-3, reads EPEVTQTPSHQVTQMGQEVILRCVPISNHLYFYWYRQILGQKVEFLVSFYNNEISEKSEIFDDQFSVERPDGSNFTLKIRSTKLEDSAMYFCASSNRENTIYFGEGSWLTVV.

The chain is built from TRBV7-3 and TRBJ2-1; tentatively, D is TRBD2 (5 bases). CDR3 size: 17 residues. The germline V gene encodes CDR1 SGHTA and CDR2 FQGTGA. With 2 bases removed from V and 0 bases from J, the gap between germline ends came to 14 bases. The CDR3 reads CASSLGPGSTSYNEQFF. CDR3 DNA sequence: TGTGCCAGCAGCTTAGGCCCGGGGTCTACCTCCTACAATGAGCAGTTCTTC.

The rearrangement uses TRBV28 and TRBJ2-3; 9 nucleotides match TRBD2. Germline CDR1 MDHEN, CDR2 SYDVKM. This CDR3 has 16 amino acids. Trimming took 2 bases from V and 0 from J; bases not matched to a gene: 3. CDR3 amino acids: CASSLTSGRSTDTQYF. The CDR3 region has the DNA TGTGCCAGCAGTTTAACTAGCGGGCGAAGCACAGATACGCAGTATTTT.

V is TRBV5-1 and J is TRBJ2-1; the match to TRBD2 covers 8 bases. Germline V gene data show CDR1 as SGHRS and CDR2 as YFSETQ. The V and J ends lost 2 bases and 4 bases, in that order; junction bases with no gene match: 5. The CDR3 length is 15 residues. For the CDR3, the DNA is TGCGCCAGCAGCTTTACTAGCGGACCTTACAATGAGCAGTTCTTC. This gives the protein CASSFTSGPYNEQFF.